A single sample gave rise to the 30 T cell receptor beta chains below, sequenced in a study of blood T cell repertoires in COVID-19. Sequencing was performed with immunoSEQ multiplex PCR; in TCRdb, only in-frame clones are kept and a portion is missing. The repertoire has hundreds of thousands of clones, around 81% of them found once; the top ten carry roughly 8%. Material: peripheral blood. The receptors were gathered from a woman older than 75 with COVID-19, enrolled during active disease.

J is TRBJ2-2 and V is TRBV18, with 7 nucleotides matching TRBD2. The CDR3 sequence is 15 residues long. Germline-derived CDR1 and CDR2 are KGHSH and LQKENI. Trimming removed 6 bases from V and 3 bases from J; junction bases left unmatched: 7. The CDR3 DNA sequence: TGTGCCAGCTCCGGCGGGAGAGTCGACACCGGGGAGCTGTTTTTT. Its translation: CASSGGRVDTGELFF. The variable domain in full, completed from reference TRBV18 and TRBJ2-2, reads NAGVMQNPRHLVRRRGQEARLRCSPMKGHSHVYWYRQLPEEGLKFMVYLQKENIIDESGMPKERFSAEFPKEGPSILRIQQVVRGDSAAYFCASSGGRVDTGELFFGEGSRLTVL.

The chain links TRBV27 to TRBJ1-3; 7 positions match TRBD1. The CDR3 is 15 amino acids. Germline V gives CDR1 MNHEY, CDR2 SMNVEV (reference sequence). V lost 6 bases, J lost 4 bases, and 9 bases stayed unmatched. Here the CDR3 reads CASRRGTAQGNTIYF. The CDR3 DNA reads TGTGCCAGCAGACGAGGGACAGCACAAGGAAACACCATATATTTT.

The V call is TRBV4-1, the J call TRBJ1-1; D is unresolved. V dropped 0 bases and J dropped 0 bases, with 5 bases sitting between them. Germline CDR1 MGHRA, CDR2 YSYEKL. The CDR3 spans 14 residues. CDR3 sequence (DNA): TGCGCCAGCAGCCAAGATCCCATGAACACTGAAGCTTTCTTT. Its protein is CASSQDPMNTEAFF.

This clone appeared a few times. The V call is TRBV24-1, the J call TRBJ2-2; 7 bases align to TRBD1. Per the germline V gene, CDR1 is KGHDR and CDR2 is SFDVKD. The CDR3 extends over 19 amino acids. After removal of 1 base from V and 4 bases from J, the junction contained 14 bases not matched to a gene. CDR3 sequence reads: CATSDLGRKTGVGTGELFF. The CDR3 DNA reads TGTGCCACCAGTGATTTAGGAAGGAAAACAGGGGTCGGCACCGGGGAGCTGTTTTTT.

V is TRBV30 and J is TRBJ2-7; maybe TRBD2 (7 bases). The CDR3 runs 15 residues. Trimming removed 2 bases at V and 1 base at J, with 15 bases between. CDR1 is GTSNPN, CDR2 SVGIG, per germline (reference sequence). The CDR3 bases are TGTGCCTGGAGTAGAGGGGGGGGTGTTTCCTACGAGCAGTACTTC. Translated: CAWSRGGGVSYEQYF.

The chain joins TRBV3-1 (or the pseudogene TRBV3-2) to TRBJ2-5; TRBD2 matches at 13 bases. The CDR3 totals 16 residues. Germline V CDR1 and CDR2: LGHDT, YNNKEL (reference sequence). After removal of 5 bases from V and 4 bases from J, the junction contained 7 bases not matched to a gene. CDR3 sequence reads: CASSSRLAGGIETQYF. CDR3 in DNA: TGTGCCAGCAGCTCCCGACTAGCGGGGGGCATAGAGACCCAGTACTTC.

The chain combines TRBV10-1 with TRBJ2-2; D is unclear. From germline, CDR1 is WNHNN and CDR2 SYGVQD (reference sequence). The V gene lost 6 bases and the J gene lost 3 bases, with 11 bases spanning the gap. The CDR3 extends over 14 amino acids. The CDR3 region is CASRREQYTGELFF. CDR3 sequence (DNA): TGCGCCAGCAGAAGAGAACAGTACACCGGGGAGCTGTTTTTT.

The gene calls are TRBV27 and TRBJ2-3, with D perhaps matching TRBD2 (5 bases). The CDR3 contains 13 residues. Deletions cut 5 bases from V and 3 bases from J, with 9 bases between. The germline gives CDR1 MNHEY, CDR2 SMNVEV (reference sequence). The CDR3 sequence is CASSRRGTDTQYF. The CDR3 DNA sequence: TGTGCCAGCAGTAGGCGAGGGACAGATACGCAGTATTTT.

The rearrangement uses TRBV9 and TRBJ2-1, with D possibly TRBD2 on 6 matching bases. V was trimmed by 0 bases and J by 3 bases, leaving 10 bases between them. Germline V gene lookup returns CDR1 SGDLS and CDR2 YYNGEE. This CDR3 spans 15 amino acids. The CDR3 spells CASSVGLAIYNEQFF. CDR3 nucleotide sequence: TGTGCCAGCAGCGTAGGGCTAGCGATCTACAATGAGCAGTTCTTC.

The chain joins TRBV2 to TRBJ1-5, with unresolved D. CDR3 length: 15 amino acids. The V end lost 8 bases, the J end lost 0 bases, and 14 bases lay between the germline ends. CDR1 and CDR2 from the germline V gene are SNHLY and FYNNEI. CDR3 in DNA: TGTGCCAGCCGGAGTGAGTCTTATAGCAATCAGCCCCAGCATTTT. Its protein product is CASRSESYSNQPQHF.

This rearrangement joins TRBV11-2 to TRBJ2-1; 7 bases match TRBD2. Losses at the gene ends were 2 bases for V and 0 bases for J; bases not matched to a gene: 4. Germline CDR1 SGHAT, CDR2 FQNNGV. CDR3 length: 16 residues. CDR3 in DNA: TGTGCCAGCAGCTTATCCGGCGGGAGCTCCTACAATGAGCAGTTCTTC. It codes for CASSLSGGSSYNEQFF.

This clone occurred a few times. The rearrangement uses TRBV28 and TRBJ2-7; weak D call: TRBD1 (5 bases). Between the trimmed V and J ends, which lost 6 bases and 2 bases, there was a span of 29 bases. Germline CDR1 reads MDHEN; CDR2 reads SYDVKM. The CDR3 has 19 amino acids. In nucleotides, the CDR3 is TGTGCCAGCAGCTTCTCGCTTCTCAATAGTAGGGGCGTTACCTACGAGCAGTACTTC. The encoded protein is CASSFSLLNSRGVTYEQYF. The variable domain in full, completed from reference TRBV28 and TRBJ2-7, reads DVKVTQSSRYLVKRTGEKVFLECVQDMDHENMFWYRQDPGLGLRLIYFSYDVKMKEKGDIPEGYSVSREKKERFSLILESASTNQTSMYLCASSFSLLNSRGVTYEQYFGPGTRLTVT.

This clone is a singleton in its sample. V and J are TRBV7-6 and TRBJ1-4; possibly TRBD1 for D (6 bases). This CDR3 contains 16 residues. Germline V CDR1 and CDR2: SGHVS, FNYEAQ. Trimming left V 5 bases short and J 0 bases short, with 13 bases between. CDR3 sequence (DNA): TGTGCCAGCAGCCCCGGCAGGGGAGCAACTAATGAAAAACTGTTTTTT. This sequence encodes CASSPGRGATNEKLFF.

This clone was observed a handful of times. The V call is TRBV7-2, the J call TRBJ2-3; possibly TRBD1 for D (5 bases). V was cut by 2 bases and J by 2 bases, with 11 bases left in between. The CDR3 consists of 15 residues. CDR1 is SGHTA and CDR2 is FQGNSA in the germline V gene. In DNA, the CDR3 is TGTGCCAGCAGCTTAAGACAGACCCTCACAGATACGCAGTATTTT. Its protein product is CASSLRQTLTDTQYF.

The table lists this clone with a count of one. The chain uses TRBV7-2 and TRBJ2-1; tentatively, D is TRBD2 (5 bases). The CDR3 has 16 residues. The germline gives CDR1 SGHTA, CDR2 FQGNSA. Trimming removed 6 bases at V and 7 bases at J, with 22 bases between. CDR3 in DNA: TGTGCCAGCAGTCTAAGACGGGGTAGTTTTGGAAATGAGCAGTTCTTC. Protein product: CASSLRRGSFGNEQFF.

This clone was observed a handful of times. V and J are TRBV18 and TRBJ1-2; D remains ambiguous. CDR3 length: 14 amino acids. The ends were cut back, 1 base at V and 6 bases at J, with 12 bases in the middle. Germline V gene data show CDR1 as KGHSH and CDR2 as LQKENI. The CDR3 nucleotides are TGTGCCAGCTCACCACGTACAGCCCAAGATGGCTACACCTTC. As protein: CASSPRTAQDGYTF.

This clone was observed once. The chain uses TRBV20-1 and TRBJ1-1; D not resolved. The CDR3 covers 11 residues. Germline V gene lookup returns CDR1 DFQATT and CDR2 SNEGSKA (reference sequence). Trimming left V 2 bases short and J 7 bases short, with 8 bases between. CDR3 nucleotide sequence: TGCAGTGCTAGACGTTCGGGTGAAGCTTTCTTT. Residues: CSARRSGEAFF.

J is TRBJ2-1 and V is TRBV27, with TRBD2 matching 7 bases. Germline CDR1 reads MNHEY; CDR2 reads SMNVEV (reference sequence). Germline trimming cut 7 bases from V and 4 bases from J; bases unmatched to any gene: 10. This CDR3 is built from 15 residues. The CDR3 sequence: CASNLSGGGYNEQFF. The CDR3 DNA reads as TGTGCCAGCAACCTATCCGGCGGGGGTTACAATGAGCAGTTCTTC.

J is TRBJ2-3 and V is TRBV2; 9 positions agree with TRBD2. V shed 3 bases, J shed 2 bases, and the junction held 3 bases outside the gene matches. The germline V gene encodes CDR1 SNHLY and CDR2 FYNNEI. This CDR3 region has 15 residues. The CDR3 region is CASSDRTSATDTQYF. The CDR3 nucleotides read TGTGCCAGCAGTGACAGGACTAGCGCCACAGATACGCAGTATTTT.

CDR3 protein: CASSLHRNNSPLHF. CDR3 in DNA: TGTGCCAGCAGCTTACACAGGAATAATTCACCCCTCCACTTT. V gene TRBV7-2 combines with J gene TRBJ1-6; possibly TRBD1 for D (5 bases). V lost 2 bases to trimming and J lost 5 bases, with 7 bases between them. The CDR3 is made up of 14 amino acids. CDR1 is SGHTA, CDR2 FQGNSA, per germline.

The rearrangement uses TRBV30 and TRBJ1-1, with D perhaps matching TRBD1 (6 bases). CDR3 length: 11 residues. Germline loops: CDR1 GTSNPN, CDR2 SVGIG (reference sequence). V lost 7 bases, J lost 7 bases, and 13 bases lay in between. The CDR3 is CAFRQEREAFF. CDR3 sequence (DNA): TGTGCCTTCCGACAGGAGCGTGAAGCTTTCTTT.

The rearrangement uses TRBV14 and TRBJ2-3; 7 nucleotides agree with TRBD2. Germline CDR1 reads SGHDN; CDR2 reads FVKESK. The CDR3 has 15 amino acids. V shed 2 bases, J shed 3 bases, and the junction held 5 bases outside the gene matches. In DNA, the CDR3 is TGTGCCAGCAGCCAACAGCGGGGACCGACAGATACGCAGTATTTT. Its translation is CASSQQRGPTDTQYF.

The chain has TRBV28 and TRBJ1-1, with 7 bases aligning to TRBD1. The V gene's germline CDR1 is MDHEN and CDR2 SYDVKM. This CDR3 is built from 15 residues. V was pared by 4 bases and J by 2 bases, with 7 bases of the junction left unmatched. The CDR3 DNA reads TGTGCCAGCAGTTCCCTCCGGGACAGTAACACTGAAGCTTTCTTT. Encoded protein: CASSSLRDSNTEAFF.

The chain joins TRBV7-6 to TRBJ2-7; D is unclear. The CDR3 sequence is 14 residues long. Germline V gene sequence: CDR1 SGHVS, CDR2 FNYEAQ. The V gene lost 5 bases and the J gene lost 0 bases, with 11 bases spanning the gap. In DNA form, the CDR3 reads TGTGCCAGCAGCCTAGAACCTAGCTCCTACGAGCAGTACTTC. Amino acid sequence: CASSLEPSSYEQYF.

The chain employs TRBV15 and TRBJ1-1, with D tentatively TRBD1 (5 bases). The V gene's germline CDR1 is LNHNV and CDR2 YYDKDF (reference sequence). V lost 2 bases and J lost 1, with 8 bases in between. The CDR3 totals 14 residues. CDR3 in amino acids: CATSRTGWNTEAFF. The CDR3 nucleotides read TGTGCCACCAGCAGAACAGGCTGGAACACTGAAGCTTTCTTT.

This clone was seen a few times. The rearrangement joins TRBV19 to TRBJ1-2, with 7 bases fitting TRBD1. The CDR3 runs 14 residues. CDR1 is LNHDA and CDR2 is SQIVND in the germline V gene (reference sequence). The V segment lost 4 bases and the J segment 4 bases; nucleotides outside the gene matches: 6. Here the CDR3 reads CASSTRTGVYGYTF. The CDR3 nucleotides are TGTGCCAGTAGTACGAGGACAGGCGTCTATGGCTACACCTTC.

This clone was recorded only once. Other nucleotide sequences from this sample produce the same CDR3. This rearrangement joins TRBV28 to TRBJ1-2; 9 nucleotides agree with TRBD1. The CDR3 length is 13 residues. Unmatched junction bases numbered 3, after V lost 5 bases and J lost 5 bases. Per germline, CDR1 MDHEN and CDR2 SYDVKM. The CDR3 here is CASSPGTGYGYTF. CDR3 coding DNA: TGTGCCAGCAGTCCCGGGACAGGGTATGGCTACACCTTC.

The chain combines TRBV4-1 with TRBJ1-4; D unclear. V dropped 4 bases and J dropped 7 bases, with 19 bases sitting between them. The CDR3 is 16 amino acids. Germline V gene sequence: CDR1 MGHRA, CDR2 YSYEKL. CDR3 coding DNA: TGCGCCAGCAGCCCACCTGTGCCTACGGGGAGTGAAAAACTGTTTTTT. This gives the protein CASSPPVPTGSEKLFF.

V and J are TRBV5-1 and TRBJ1-6; D is unclear. Per the germline V gene, CDR1 is SGHRS and CDR2 is YFSETQ. V was clipped by 5 bases and J by 0 bases, with 9 bases between them. This CDR3 comprises 15 residues. CDR3 amino acids: CASSTGSSYNSPLHF. CDR3 in DNA: TGCGCCAGCAGTACTGGTAGCTCCTATAATTCACCCCTCCACTTT.

This clone was seen once. The gene calls are TRBV14 and TRBJ1-6, with D tentatively TRBD1 (5 bases). CDR3 length equals 14 residues. Germline CDR1 SGHDN, CDR2 FVKESK. V dropped 3 bases and J dropped 11 bases, with 14 bases sitting between them. CDR3 protein: CASSQVQGTTPLHF. Written as DNA, the CDR3 is TGTGCCAGCAGCCAGGTCCAGGGCACCACACCCCTCCACTTT.